This T cell receptor (beta chain) was recovered during a study of neurological immune-mediated disorders. This clonotype appeared many times. Its target is unknown. MiXCR was run by TCRdb on the 5' RACE reads, yielding one entry per CDR3 protein. The table lists 45,000 to 50,000 distinct CDR3 sequences, about 25% of them singletons. Study-wide findings and caveats: The most TCR clonal expansion was seen in HTLV-1-associated myelopathy, and the least was seen in multiple sclerosis, which fell below healthy controls.

The clonotype was recovered from a woman in her seventies in good health. Sequencing input: PBMCs.

The CDR3 DNA sequence: TGTGCCAGCAGCTGGAGTGGAGGCAATCAGCCCCAGCATTTT. Its protein is CASSWSGGNQPQHF. This chain joins TRBV5-6 and TRBJ1-5; D is ambiguous. The germline gives CDR1 SGHDT, CDR2 YYEEEE. The CDR3 loop spans 14 amino acids. The V end lost 3 bases, the J end lost 2 bases, and 9 bases lay between the germline ends.